Below, 30 T cell receptor beta chains from the same sample are listed, as sequenced in a study of blood T cell repertoires in COVID-19. Using immunoSEQ multiplex PCR, the repertoire was profiled, and TCRdb retains in-frame clones only, with some absent. The data contain around 300,000 clones, around 89% of them singletons. Sequencing was carried out using peripheral blood. These receptors were obtained from a woman in her thirties or forties with acute or convalescent COVID-19.

The V gene is TRBV5-1, the J gene TRBJ2-1; D is possibly TRBD1 (6 bases). The V gene lost 2 bases and the J gene lost 2 bases, with 11 bases spanning the gap. This CDR3 comprises 15 residues. From germline, CDR1 is SGHRS and CDR2 YFSETQ. The CDR3 nucleotides are TGCGCCAGCAGCTTCGAAGACAGGCCCTACAATGAGCAGTTCTTC. Amino acids: CASSFEDRPYNEQFF.

The CDR3 loop reads CASSPFKDSGGNGAQETQYF. The CDR3 DNA reads TGTGCCAGCAGCCCATTCAAAGATAGCGGGGGTAACGGTGCCCAAGAGACCCAGTACTTC. The J gene is TRBJ2-5, the V gene TRBV4-2; 9 bases map to TRBD2. The CDR3 covers 20 residues. CDR1 LGHNA and CDR2 YNFKEQ come from the germline V gene. Trimming cost V 4 bases and J 1 base; bases outside gene matches: 19.

This clone has just a few counts. This chain joins TRBV27 and TRBJ1-2; 9 bases map to TRBD1. The V segment lost 6 bases and the J segment 5 bases; nucleotides outside the gene matches: 19. Germline assignment: CDR1 MNHEY and CDR2 SMNVEV (reference sequence). The CDR3 runs to 18 residues. The CDR3 sequence: CASSDPSQRTGGAYGYTF. CDR3 nucleotides: TGTGCCAGCAGCGATCCTTCACAACGTACAGGGGGCGCGTATGGCTACACCTTC.

The gene calls are TRBV10-1 and TRBJ2-6; D is possibly TRBD1 (6 bases). The CDR3 covers 19 residues. Trimming left V 6 bases short and J 0 bases short, with 21 bases between. Germline CDR1 WNHNN, CDR2 SYGVQD (reference sequence). The CDR3 bases are TGCGCCAGCAGAGTGGTGGACAGCGAGAATCACTCTGGGGCCAACGTCCTGACTTTC. It is translated as CASRVVDSENHSGANVLTF.

This chain links TRBV27 with TRBJ1-6; 9 bases map to TRBD1. V shed 11 bases and J 7 bases; nucleotides not matched to a gene: 6. Per the germline V gene, CDR1 is MNHEY and CDR2 is SMNVEV (reference sequence). The CDR3 totals 13 residues. The CDR3: CAARDRDNSPLHF. The CDR3 nucleotides read TGTGCCGCCCGGGACAGGGACAATTCACCCCTCCACTTT.

V and J are TRBV7-2 and TRBJ2-3; 12 bases match TRBD2. The CDR3 extends over 18 amino acids. The V and J ends lost 2 bases and 4 bases, in that order; junction bases with no gene match: 10. Germline CDR1 SGHTA, CDR2 FQGNSA. For the CDR3, the DNA is TGTGCCAGCAGCTTATTGGGTCGAACTAGCGGGGGGCCAGATACGCAGTATTTT. The encoded protein is CASSLLGRTSGGPDTQYF.

V usage is TRBV6-2 or TRBV6-3 and J usage is TRBJ1-1, with D possibly matching TRBD1 (5 bases). Trimming removed 6 bases from V and 6 bases from J, with 20 bases in between. Germline V CDR1 and CDR2: MNHEY, SVGEGT. The CDR3 consists of 15 residues. The DNA for the CDR3 is TGTGCCAGCAGCCCACTCGGGGGGTTAAGGGCTGAAGCTTTCTTT. Its protein is CASSPLGGLRAEAFF.

The rearrangement links TRBV27 to TRBJ1-1; 9 bases match TRBD1. The CDR3 spans 15 residues. Germline V gives CDR1 MNHEY, CDR2 SMNVEV (reference sequence). The J segment lost 4 bases and the V segment lost 4 bases, leaving 7 bases of the junction unmatched. This CDR3 is CASSSHGTGSTEAFF. In DNA form, the CDR3 reads TGTGCCAGCAGTTCACACGGGACAGGGTCCACTGAAGCTTTCTTT.

The chain employs TRBV5-8 and TRBJ1-6; D perhaps matches TRBD1 (5 bases). This CDR3 is 16 amino acids long. CDR1 is SGHTS, CDR2 YDEGEE, per germline. The V and J ends lost 5 bases and 9 bases respectively, with 21 bases between them. The CDR3 nucleotides are TGTGCCAGCAGAAGACCCGGGGGGGGGAGGAGTTCACCCCTCCACTTT. This translates into CASRRPGGGRSSPLHF.

This clone was found once. This chain joins TRBV6-1 and TRBJ1-5; D remains unclear. The CDR3 has 15 amino acids. Between the trimmed V and J ends, which lost 2 bases and 0 bases, there was a span of 8 bases. CDR1 and CDR2 (germline): MNHNS, SASEGT. The CDR3 DNA reads TGTGCCAGCAGTGAAACGGTCATTAGCAATCAGCCCCAGCATTTT. It is translated as CASSETVISNQPQHF.

V usage is TRBV19 and J usage is TRBJ2-6; 7 bases agree with TRBD2. The CDR3 totals 17 residues. Per germline, CDR1 LNHDA and CDR2 SQIVND (reference sequence). Trimming removed 8 bases from V and 0 bases from J; junction bases left unmatched: 10. CDR3 sequence reads: CASSELGGISGANVLTF. The CDR3 nucleotides read TGTGCCAGTTCGGAGTTGGGAGGGATCTCTGGGGCCAACGTCCTGACTTTC.

In this sample, this clone turned up once. V gene TRBV2 combines with J gene TRBJ1-1, with 7 nucleotides matching TRBD1. The CDR3 totals 14 residues. Looked up from germline, CDR1 is SNHLY and CDR2 is FYNNEI. J lost 2 bases, V lost 4 bases, and 4 bases had no gene match. CDR3 DNA sequence: TGTGCCAGCAGTGGACAGGGAGGAAACACTGAAGCTTTCTTT. Its translation: CASSGQGGNTEAFF.

The chain combines TRBV6-1 with TRBJ2-3; 10 bases line up with TRBD1. Losses at the gene ends were 1 base for V and 1 base for J; bases not matched to a gene: 5. The germline CDR1 and CDR2 sequences are MNHNS and SASEGT. This CDR3 spans 17 amino acids. The CDR3 sequence is CASSEVIGTGGTDTQYF. The CDR3 region has the DNA TGTGCCAGCAGTGAAGTCATTGGGACAGGGGGCACAGATACGCAGTATTTT.

Note on this clone: The same CDR3 can be traced to other DNA sequences in this sample. The chain recombines TRBV5-1 with TRBJ1-3; D is undetermined. This CDR3 spans 14 amino acids. The V end was cut by 4 bases, the J end by 3 bases, with 11 bases between. The germline CDR1 and CDR2 sequences are SGHRS and YFSETQ. This CDR3 reads CASSPLSGGNTIYF. The CDR3 DNA follows: TGCGCCAGCAGCCCCCTCTCCGGTGGAAACACCATATATTTT.

The chain couples TRBV6-1 to TRBJ2-1; 9 bases map to TRBD1. This CDR3 comprises 18 residues. Germline V gene data show CDR1 as MNHNS and CDR2 as SASEGT. V dropped 1 base and J dropped 1; count of bases not matched to a gene: 8. In nucleotides, the CDR3 is TGTGCCAGCAGTGAAGGGCCGGGACAGGGACTGTCCTACAATGAGCAGTTCTTC. Protein sequence: CASSEGPGQGLSYNEQFF.

The rearrangement joins TRBV5-5 to TRBJ1-3; TRBD1 aligns across 7 bases. Germline CDR1 SGHKS, CDR2 YYEKEE (reference sequence). Unmatched junction bases numbered 9, after V lost 0 bases and J lost 9 bases. This CDR3 contains 15 residues. Here the CDR3 DNA reads TGTGCCAGCAGCTTGGACAGGGGACCCGCGGGCACCATATATTTT. Protein sequence: CASSLDRGPAGTIYF.

This sequence joins TRBV19 and TRBJ2-1; 13 positions match TRBD2. From germline, CDR1 is LNHDA and CDR2 SQIVND (reference sequence). The CDR3 totals 15 residues. J was trimmed by 8 bases and V by 9 bases; bases with no gene match: 10. CDR3 sequence reads: CARAGLAGFSDEQFF. Here the CDR3 DNA reads TGTGCCAGGGCGGGACTAGCGGGGTTCTCAGATGAGCAGTTCTTC. Full variable domain (rest looked up from reference TRBV19 and TRBJ2-1): DGGITQSPKYLFRKEGQNVTLSCEQNLNHDAMYWYRQDPGQGLRLIYYSQIVNDFQKGDIAEGYSVSREKKESFPLTVTSAQKNPTAFYLCARAGLAGFSDEQFFGPGTRLTVL.

The V gene is TRBV6-6, the J gene TRBJ1-1; 7 positions agree with TRBD1. Looked up from germline, CDR1 is MNHNY and CDR2 is SVGAGI (reference sequence). J lost 4 bases, V lost 7 bases, and 6 bases had no gene match. The CDR3 is 13 amino acids. In DNA form, the CDR3 reads TGTGCCAGCACCCTGACAGGGAGCACTGAAGCTTTCTTT. It codes for CASTLTGSTEAFF.

The chain couples TRBV29-1 to TRBJ2-5; perhaps TRBD2 as D (6 bases). CDR3 size: 13 residues. Germline CDR1 is SQVTM and CDR2 is ANQGSEA. The V end was cut by 3 bases, the J end by 0 bases, with 8 bases between. The CDR3 region is CSVEGDYQETQYF. The CDR3 bases are TGCAGCGTTGAGGGGGACTACCAAGAGACCCAGTACTTC.

This clone was seen just once. The chain recombines TRBV12-3 or TRBV12-4 with TRBJ1-5; D ambiguous. Trimming left V 6 bases short and J 3 bases short, with 6 bases between. The CDR3 covers 12 residues. CDR3: CASSYYNQPQHF. DNA for the CDR3: TGTGCCAGCAGCTACTACAATCAGCCCCAGCATTTT.

The CDR3 sequence: CASSFLLGQGRAPLHF. The CDR3 coding sequence is TGTGCCAGCAGCTTCCTTCTCGGACAGGGGAGGGCACCCCTCCACTTT. This rearrangement joins TRBV7-2 to TRBJ1-6, with 9 bases identical to TRBD1. The CDR3 is 16 amino acids. J was trimmed by 11 bases and V by 3 bases; bases with no gene match: 11. The germline V gene has CDR1 SGHTA and CDR2 FQGNSA. Based on the CDR3 plus reference TRBV7-2 and TRBJ1-6, the full variable domain is GAGVSQSPSNKVTEKGKDVELRCDPISGHTALYWYRQSLGQGLEFLIYFQGNSAPDKSGLPSDRFSAERTGGSVSTLTIQRTQQEDSAVYLCASSFLLGQGRAPLHFGNGTRLTVT.

This clone was detected once. The rearrangement links TRBV6-6 to TRBJ2-7, with TRBD1 matching 9 bases. Germline CDR1 reads MNHNY; CDR2 reads SVGAGI (reference sequence). V lost 4 bases, J lost 7 bases, and 14 bases stayed unmatched. The CDR3 contains 16 residues. The CDR3 DNA reads TGTGCCAGCAGTTGGGGCCGGGACAGGGTAACGGGTGAGCAGTACGTC. Translation gives CASSWGRDRVTGEQYV.

This chain links TRBV5-4 with TRBJ1-4; TRBD1 matches at 11 bases. The CDR3 runs 14 residues. The germline V gene has CDR1 SGHNT and CDR2 YYREEE (reference sequence). J lost 6 bases, V lost 5 bases, and 3 bases had no gene match. CDR3 residues: CASRRTGGDEKLFF. DNA for the CDR3: TGTGCCAGCAGGAGGACAGGGGGCGATGAAAAACTGTTTTTT.

The rearrangement joins TRBV30 to TRBJ2-4, with D maybe TRBD1 (5 bases). CDR3 length equals 14 residues. CDR1 and CDR2 from the germline V gene are GTSNPN and SVGIG (reference sequence). V shed 2 bases and J shed 5 bases, with 13 bases lying between them. The CDR3 spells CAWSPPQGQNIQYF. CDR3 DNA sequence: TGTGCCTGGAGTCCTCCGCAGGGCCAAAACATTCAGTACTTC.

The chain links TRBV29-1 to TRBJ1-1; TRBD1 agrees at 7 bases. Losses at the gene ends were 7 bases for V and 4 bases for J; bases not matched to a gene: 12. Germline values: CDR1 SQVTM, CDR2 ANQGSEA. CDR3 length: 14 residues. The CDR3 loop is CSALGPGGVTEAFF. The DNA of the CDR3 is TGCAGCGCCCTGGGGCCAGGGGGTGTCACTGAAGCTTTCTTT.

This clone was detected only a few times. The V gene is TRBV14, the J gene TRBJ2-2; possible D gene TRBD1, 5 bases. V was pared by 2 bases and J by 7 bases, with 14 bases between. Germline CDR1 reads SGHDN; CDR2 reads FVKESK. The CDR3 contains 15 residues. CDR3 coding DNA: TGTGCCAGCAGCCAATTAGCAGGGCACGGCGGGGAGCTGTTTTTT. It encodes CASSQLAGHGGELFF.

V usage is TRBV27 and J usage is TRBJ2-3, with 9 bases fitting TRBD1. Germline V gene data show CDR1 as MNHEY and CDR2 as SMNVEV (reference sequence). After removal of 3 bases from V and 1 base from J, the junction contained 5 bases not matched to a gene. The length of the CDR3 is 16 residues. The CDR3 region is CASSLFTGGRTDTQYF. CDR3 nucleotide sequence: TGTGCCAGCAGTTTGTTTACAGGGGGCCGCACAGATACGCAGTATTTT.

The chain uses TRBV28 and TRBJ1-4; no clear D. Germline V gene sequence: CDR1 MDHEN, CDR2 SYDVKM. This CDR3 has 15 residues. Trimming removed 6 bases from V and 4 bases from J, with 15 bases in between. For the CDR3, the DNA is TGTGCCAGCAGGGGTGGTTTACTACTTAATGAAAAACTGTTTTTT. This gives the protein CASRGGLLLNEKLFF. The full variable domain, with the rest looked up from reference TRBV28 and TRBJ1-4, is DVKVTQSSRYLVKRTGEKVFLECVQDMDHENMFWYRQDPGLGLRLIYFSYDVKMKEKGDIPEGYSVSREKKERFSLILESASTNQTSMYLCASRGGLLLNEKLFFGSGTQLSVL.

This clone was counted a single time. This chain joins TRBV5-1 and TRBJ1-1; D is unresolved. CDR3 length: 15 residues. Trimming took off 5 bases at V and 1 base at J, with 15 bases between the two ends. Germline V gives CDR1 SGHRS, CDR2 YFSETQ. This CDR3 is CASSADGRENTEAFF. CDR3 in DNA: TGCGCCAGCAGTGCCGATGGGCGCGAGAACACTGAAGCTTTCTTT.

The chain combines TRBV5-1 with TRBJ2-1; TRBD2 matches at 10 bases. CDR3 length: 17 amino acids. Per germline, CDR1 SGHRS and CDR2 YFSETQ. Unmatched junction bases numbered 8, after V lost 4 bases and J lost 1 base. CDR3 sequence reads: CASSIERGGRSYNEQFF. The CDR3 DNA sequence: TGCGCCAGCAGCATCGAGCGGGGGGGCAGGTCCTACAATGAGCAGTTCTTC.